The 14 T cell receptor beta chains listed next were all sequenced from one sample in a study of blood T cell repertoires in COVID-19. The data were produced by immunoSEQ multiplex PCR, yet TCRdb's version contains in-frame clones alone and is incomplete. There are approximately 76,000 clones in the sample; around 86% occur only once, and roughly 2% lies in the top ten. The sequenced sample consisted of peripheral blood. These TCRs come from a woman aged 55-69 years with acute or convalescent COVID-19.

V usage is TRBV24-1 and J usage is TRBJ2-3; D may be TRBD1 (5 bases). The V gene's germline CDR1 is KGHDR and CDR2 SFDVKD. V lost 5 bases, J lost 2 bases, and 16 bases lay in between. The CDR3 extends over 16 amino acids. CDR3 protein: CATSAVLGEPTDTQYF. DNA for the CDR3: TGTGCCACCAGTGCCGTCCTAGGGGAACCCACAGATACGCAGTATTTT.

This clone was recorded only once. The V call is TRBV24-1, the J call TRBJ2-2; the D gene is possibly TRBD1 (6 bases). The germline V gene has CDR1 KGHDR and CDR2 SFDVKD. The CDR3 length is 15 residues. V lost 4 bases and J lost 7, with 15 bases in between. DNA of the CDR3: TGTGCCACCAGTGAATTAGCTACAGGGATCGGGGAGCTGTTTTTT. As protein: CATSELATGIGELFF.

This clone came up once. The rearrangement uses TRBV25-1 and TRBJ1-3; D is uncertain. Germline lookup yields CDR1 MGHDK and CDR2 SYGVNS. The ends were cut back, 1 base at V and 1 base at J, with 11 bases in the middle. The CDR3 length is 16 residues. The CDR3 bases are TGTGCCAGCAGTGAATCCCCCGGCGGGTCTGGAAACACCATATATTTT. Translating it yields CASSESPGGSGNTIYF.

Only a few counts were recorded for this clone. The CDR3 coding sequence is TGCAGTGCTAGTCTTCTGAACACTGAAGCTTTCTTT. Translating gives CSASLLNTEAFF. The chain recombines TRBV20-1 with TRBJ1-1; D not resolved. The CDR3 runs to 12 residues. Deletions cut 3 bases from V and 0 bases from J, with 5 bases between. CDR1 and CDR2 (germline): DFQATT, SNEGSKA (reference sequence).

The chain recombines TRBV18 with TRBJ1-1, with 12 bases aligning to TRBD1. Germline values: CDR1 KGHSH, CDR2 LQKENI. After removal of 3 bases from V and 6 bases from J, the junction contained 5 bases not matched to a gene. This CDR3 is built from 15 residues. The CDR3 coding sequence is TGTGCCAGCTCACCCGGGACAGGGGGCAGGGCTGAAGCTTTCTTT. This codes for CASSPGTGGRAEAFF.

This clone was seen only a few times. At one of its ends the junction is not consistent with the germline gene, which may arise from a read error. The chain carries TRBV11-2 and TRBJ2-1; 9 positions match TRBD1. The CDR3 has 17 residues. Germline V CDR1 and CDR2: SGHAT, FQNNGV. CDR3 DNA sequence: TGTGCCAGCAGCCCAAGGCGGCGGGACAGGGTCTACGATGAGCAGTTCTTC. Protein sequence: CASSPRRRDRVYDEQFF.

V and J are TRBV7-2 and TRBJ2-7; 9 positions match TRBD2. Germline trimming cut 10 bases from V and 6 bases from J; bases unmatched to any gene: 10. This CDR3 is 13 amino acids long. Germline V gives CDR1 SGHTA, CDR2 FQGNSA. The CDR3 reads CAIMRLAGTEQYF. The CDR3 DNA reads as TGTGCCATCATGCGGCTAGCGGGAACCGAGCAGTACTTC.

CDR3 region: CASSLIRGDTQYF. DNA of the CDR3: TGTGCCAGCAGTCTTATCAGGGGAGATACGCAGTATTTT. This sequence joins TRBV12-3 or TRBV12-4 and TRBJ2-3, with a tentative D call TRBD1 (6 bases). Trimming left V 5 bases short and J 5 bases short, with 11 bases between. The CDR3 has 13 amino acids.

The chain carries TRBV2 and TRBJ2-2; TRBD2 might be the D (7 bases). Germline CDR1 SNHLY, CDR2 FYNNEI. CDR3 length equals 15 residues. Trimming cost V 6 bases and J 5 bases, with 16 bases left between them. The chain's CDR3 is CASRGGQGPTGELFF. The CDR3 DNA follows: TGTGCCAGCAGGGGGGGGCAGGGCCCTACCGGGGAGCTGTTTTTT. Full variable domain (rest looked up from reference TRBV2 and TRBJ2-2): EPEVTQTPSHQVTQMGQEVILRCVPISNHLYFYWYRQILGQKVEFLVSFYNNEISEKSEIFDDQFSVERPDGSNFTLKIRSTKLEDSAMYFCASRGGQGPTGELFFGEGSRLTVL.

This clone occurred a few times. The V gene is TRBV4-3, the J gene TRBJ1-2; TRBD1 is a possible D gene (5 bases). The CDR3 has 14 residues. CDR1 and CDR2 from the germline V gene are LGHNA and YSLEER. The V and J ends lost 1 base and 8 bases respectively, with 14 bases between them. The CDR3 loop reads CASSQVLAGIGYTF. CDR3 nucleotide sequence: TGCGCCAGCAGCCAAGTATTGGCAGGGATCGGCTACACCTTC.

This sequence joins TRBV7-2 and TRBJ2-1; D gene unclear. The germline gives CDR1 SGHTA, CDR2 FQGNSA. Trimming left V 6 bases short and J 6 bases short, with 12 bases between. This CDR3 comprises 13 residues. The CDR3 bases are TGTGCCAGCAGGGCCCGCGGCCTCAATGAGCAGTTCTTC. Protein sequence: CASRARGLNEQFF.

CDR3 coding DNA: TGCGCCAGCAGCTTGGTGTCCCTGCCGGCAGATACGCAGTATTTT. It is translated as CASSLVSLPADTQYF. The chain links TRBV5-1 to TRBJ2-3; D is ambiguous. This CDR3 contains 15 residues. V lost 0 bases and J 4 bases, leaving 12 bases between the germline ends. Germline CDR1 is SGHRS and CDR2 is YFSETQ.

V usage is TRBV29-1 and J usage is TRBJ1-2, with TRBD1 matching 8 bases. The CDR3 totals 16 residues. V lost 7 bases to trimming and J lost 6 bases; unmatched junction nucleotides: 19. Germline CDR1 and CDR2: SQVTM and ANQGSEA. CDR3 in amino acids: CSAGEGYTGGGNGYTF. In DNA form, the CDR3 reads TGCAGCGCTGGGGAGGGATACACAGGGGGTGGGAATGGCTACACCTTC.

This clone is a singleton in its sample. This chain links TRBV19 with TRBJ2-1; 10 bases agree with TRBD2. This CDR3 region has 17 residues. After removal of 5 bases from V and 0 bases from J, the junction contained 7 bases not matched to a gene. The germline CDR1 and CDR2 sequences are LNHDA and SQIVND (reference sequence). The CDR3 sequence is CASSLRTSGSSYNEQFF. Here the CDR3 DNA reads TGTGCCAGTAGTCTCCGGACTAGCGGTAGCTCCTACAATGAGCAGTTCTTC. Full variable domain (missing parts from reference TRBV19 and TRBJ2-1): DGGITQSPKYLFRKEGQNVTLSCEQNLNHDAMYWYRQDPGQGLRLIYYSQIVNDFQKGDIAEGYSVSREKKESFPLTVTSAQKNPTAFYLCASSLRTSGSSYNEQFFGPGTRLTVL.